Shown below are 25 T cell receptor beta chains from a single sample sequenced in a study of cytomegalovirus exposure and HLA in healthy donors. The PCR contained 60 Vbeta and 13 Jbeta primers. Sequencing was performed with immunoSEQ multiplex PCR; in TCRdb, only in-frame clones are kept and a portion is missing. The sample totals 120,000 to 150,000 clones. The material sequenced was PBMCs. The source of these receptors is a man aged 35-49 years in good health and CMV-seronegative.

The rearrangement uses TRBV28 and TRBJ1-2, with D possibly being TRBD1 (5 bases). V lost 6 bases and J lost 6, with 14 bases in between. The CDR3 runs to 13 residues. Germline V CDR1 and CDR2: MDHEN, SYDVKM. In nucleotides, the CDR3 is TGTGCCAGCAGCCCGTGGGGGGGTGATGGCTACACCTTC. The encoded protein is CASSPWGGDGYTF.

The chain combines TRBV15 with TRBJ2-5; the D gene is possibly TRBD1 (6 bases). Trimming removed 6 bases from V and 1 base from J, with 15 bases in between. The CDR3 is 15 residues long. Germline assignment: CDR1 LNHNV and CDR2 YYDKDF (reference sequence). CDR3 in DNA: TGTGCCACCAGGCGAGCCAGGGGCGGCCAAGAGACCCAGTACTTC. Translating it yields CATRRARGGQETQYF.

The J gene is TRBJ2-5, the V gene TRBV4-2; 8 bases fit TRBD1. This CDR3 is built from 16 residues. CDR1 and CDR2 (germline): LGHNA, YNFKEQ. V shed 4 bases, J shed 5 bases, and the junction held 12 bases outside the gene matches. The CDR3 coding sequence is TGTGCCAGCAGCCCTCAAAATCCGGGACAGGCTGAGACCCAGTACTTC. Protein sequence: CASSPQNPGQAETQYF.

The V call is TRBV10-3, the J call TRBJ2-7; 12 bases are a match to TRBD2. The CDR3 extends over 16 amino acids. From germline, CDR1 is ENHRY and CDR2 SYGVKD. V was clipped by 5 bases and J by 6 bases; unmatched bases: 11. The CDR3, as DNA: TGTGCCATCAGTCCCAACCAACTAGCGGGGGGAAGCGAGCAGTACTTC. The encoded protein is CAISPNQLAGGSEQYF.

CDR3 bases: TGCGCCAGCAGCTTCACAGGGGATAGCTACGAGCAGTACTTC. Its translation: CASSFTGDSYEQYF. The rearrangement joins TRBV5-1 to TRBJ2-7, with TRBD1 matching over 7 bases. Germline V gives CDR1 SGHRS, CDR2 YFSETQ. Trimming at V came to 2 bases and at J to 3 bases, leaving 5 bases not matched to a gene. The CDR3 covers 14 residues.

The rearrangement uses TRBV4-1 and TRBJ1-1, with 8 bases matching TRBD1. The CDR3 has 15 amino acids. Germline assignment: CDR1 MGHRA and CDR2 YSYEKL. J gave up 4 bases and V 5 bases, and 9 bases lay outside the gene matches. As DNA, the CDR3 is TGCGCCAGCAGCTACCGACAGGGGACAGGCACTGAAGCTTTCTTT. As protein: CASSYRQGTGTEAFF.

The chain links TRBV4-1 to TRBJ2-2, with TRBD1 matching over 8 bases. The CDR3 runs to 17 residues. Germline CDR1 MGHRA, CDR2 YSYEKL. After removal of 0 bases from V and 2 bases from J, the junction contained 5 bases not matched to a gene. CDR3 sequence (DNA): TGCGCCAGCAGCCAAGATCATGGGACAGGCAACACCGGGGAGCTGTTTTTT. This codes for CASSQDHGTGNTGELFF.

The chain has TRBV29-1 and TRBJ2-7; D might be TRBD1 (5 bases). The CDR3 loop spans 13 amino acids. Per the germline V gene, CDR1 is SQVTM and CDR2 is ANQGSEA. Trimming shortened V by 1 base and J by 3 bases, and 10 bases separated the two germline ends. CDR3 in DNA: TGCAGCGTTGAAGGTCAGGGATACTACGAGCAGTACTTC. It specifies CSVEGQGYYEQYF.

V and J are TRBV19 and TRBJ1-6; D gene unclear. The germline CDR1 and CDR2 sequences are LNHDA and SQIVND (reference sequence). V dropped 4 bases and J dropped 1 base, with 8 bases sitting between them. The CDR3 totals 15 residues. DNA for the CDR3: TGTGCCAGTAGTAGCGGAGGGTCCTATAATTCACCCCTCCACTTT. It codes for CASSSGGSYNSPLHF.

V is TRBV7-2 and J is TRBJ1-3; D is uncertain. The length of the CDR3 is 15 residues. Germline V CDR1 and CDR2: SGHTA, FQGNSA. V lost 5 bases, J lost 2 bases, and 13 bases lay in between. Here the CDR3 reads CASSEDGGAGNTIYF. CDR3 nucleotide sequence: TGTGCCAGCAGCGAGGACGGCGGGGCTGGAAACACCATATATTTT.

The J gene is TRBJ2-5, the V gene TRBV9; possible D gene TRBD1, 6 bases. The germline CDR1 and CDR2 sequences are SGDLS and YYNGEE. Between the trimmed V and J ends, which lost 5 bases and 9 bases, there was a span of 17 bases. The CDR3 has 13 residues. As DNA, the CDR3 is TGTGCCAGCAGTAAGATGGGGGCAGGGGCCCAGTACTTC. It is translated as CASSKMGAGAQYF.

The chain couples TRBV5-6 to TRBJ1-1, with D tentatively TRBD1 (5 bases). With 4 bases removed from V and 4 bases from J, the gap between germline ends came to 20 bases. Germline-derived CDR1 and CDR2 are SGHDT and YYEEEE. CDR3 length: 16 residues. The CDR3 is CASSDGLATDRTEAFF. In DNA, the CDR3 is TGTGCCAGCAGCGACGGCCTTGCGACAGATCGCACTGAAGCTTTCTTT. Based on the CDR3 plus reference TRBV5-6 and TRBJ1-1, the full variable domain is DAGVTQSPTHLIKTRGQQVTLRCSPKSGHDTVSWYQQALGQGPQFIFQYYEEEERQRGNFPDRFSGHQFPNYSSELNVNALLLGDSALYLCASSDGLATDRTEAFFGQGTRLTVV.

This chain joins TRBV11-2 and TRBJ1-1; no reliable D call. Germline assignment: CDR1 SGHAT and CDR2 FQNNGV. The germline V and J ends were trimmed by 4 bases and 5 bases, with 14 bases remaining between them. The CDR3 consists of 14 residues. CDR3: CASSSEPGYTEAFF. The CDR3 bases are TGTGCCAGCAGCTCAGAGCCGGGGTATACTGAAGCTTTCTTT.

CDR3 in DNA: TGTGCCAGCAGCCAAGATGGGGCGGTCACCTACGAGCAGTACTTC. Its translation: CASSQDGAVTYEQYF. The gene calls are TRBV14 and TRBJ2-7, with D perhaps matching TRBD1 (5 bases). There are 15 residues in the CDR3. Per germline, CDR1 SGHDN and CDR2 FVKESK. V lost 0 bases to trimming and J lost 2 bases, with 11 bases between them.

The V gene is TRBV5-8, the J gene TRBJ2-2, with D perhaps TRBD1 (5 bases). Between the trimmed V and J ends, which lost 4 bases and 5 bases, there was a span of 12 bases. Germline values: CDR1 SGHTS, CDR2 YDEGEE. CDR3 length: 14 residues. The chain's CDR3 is CASSPDRVTGELFF. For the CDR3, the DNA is TGTGCCAGCAGCCCCGACAGAGTAACCGGGGAGCTGTTTTTT.

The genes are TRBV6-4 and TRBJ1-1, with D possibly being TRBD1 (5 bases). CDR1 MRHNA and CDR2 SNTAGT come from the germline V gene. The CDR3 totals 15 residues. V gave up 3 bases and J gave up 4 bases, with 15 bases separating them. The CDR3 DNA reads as TGTGCCAGCAGTGAAGGGACTAAACCGGGCACTGAAGCTTTCTTT. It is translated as CASSEGTKPGTEAFF.

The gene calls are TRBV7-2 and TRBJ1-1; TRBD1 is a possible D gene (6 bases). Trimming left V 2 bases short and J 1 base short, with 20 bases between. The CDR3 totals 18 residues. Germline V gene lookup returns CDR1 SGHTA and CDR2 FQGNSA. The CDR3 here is CASSLKGIAGATNTEAFF. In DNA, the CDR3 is TGTGCCAGCAGCTTAAAGGGGATCGCGGGGGCCACGAACACTGAAGCTTTCTTT.

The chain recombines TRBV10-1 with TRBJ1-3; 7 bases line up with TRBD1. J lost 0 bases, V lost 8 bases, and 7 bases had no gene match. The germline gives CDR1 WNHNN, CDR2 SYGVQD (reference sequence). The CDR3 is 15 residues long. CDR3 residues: CASRRDSISGNTIYF. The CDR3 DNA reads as TGCGCCAGCCGTAGGGACAGCATCTCTGGAAACACCATATATTTT.

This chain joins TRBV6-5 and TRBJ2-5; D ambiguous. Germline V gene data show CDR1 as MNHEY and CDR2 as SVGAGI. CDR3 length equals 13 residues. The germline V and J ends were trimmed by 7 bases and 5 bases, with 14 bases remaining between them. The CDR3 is CASISPSRETQYF. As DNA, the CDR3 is TGTGCCAGCATCTCCCCGTCACGGGAGACCCAGTACTTC.

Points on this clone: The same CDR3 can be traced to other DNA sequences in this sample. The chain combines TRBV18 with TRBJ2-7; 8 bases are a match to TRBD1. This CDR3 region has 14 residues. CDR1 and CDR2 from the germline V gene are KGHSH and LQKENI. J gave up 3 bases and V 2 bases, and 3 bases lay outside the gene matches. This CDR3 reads CASSPRQGSYEQYF. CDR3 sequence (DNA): TGTGCCAGCTCACCAAGACAGGGGAGCTACGAGCAGTACTTC. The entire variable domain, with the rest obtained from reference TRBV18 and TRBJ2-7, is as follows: NAGVMQNPRHLVRRRGQEARLRCSPMKGHSHVYWYRQLPEEGLKFMVYLQKENIIDESGMPKERFSAEFPKEGPSILRIQQVVRGDSAAYFCASSPRQGSYEQYFGPGTRLTVT.

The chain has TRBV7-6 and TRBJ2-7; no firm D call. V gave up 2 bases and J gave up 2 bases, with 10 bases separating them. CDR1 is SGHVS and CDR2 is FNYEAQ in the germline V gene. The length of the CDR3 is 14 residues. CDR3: CASSLTRSTYEQYF. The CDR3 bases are TGTGCCAGCAGCTTAACCCGGAGCACCTACGAGCAGTACTTC.

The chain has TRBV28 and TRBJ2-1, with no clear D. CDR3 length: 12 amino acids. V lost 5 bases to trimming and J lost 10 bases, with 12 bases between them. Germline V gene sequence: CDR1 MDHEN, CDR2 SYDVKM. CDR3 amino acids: CASSLGDWEQFF. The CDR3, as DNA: TGTGCCAGCAGTCTCGGTGATTGGGAGCAGTTCTTC.

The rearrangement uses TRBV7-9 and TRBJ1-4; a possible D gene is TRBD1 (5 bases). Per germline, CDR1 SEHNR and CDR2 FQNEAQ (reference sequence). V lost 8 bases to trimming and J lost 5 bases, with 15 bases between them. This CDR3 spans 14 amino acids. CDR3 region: CASVRAGTNEKLFF. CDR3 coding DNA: TGTGCCAGCGTCAGGGCCGGAACAAATGAAAAACTGTTTTTT.

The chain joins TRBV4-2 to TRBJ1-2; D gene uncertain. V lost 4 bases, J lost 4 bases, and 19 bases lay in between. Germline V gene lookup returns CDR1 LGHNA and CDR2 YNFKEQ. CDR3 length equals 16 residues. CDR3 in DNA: TGTGCCAGCAGCCCAGAATCTCCGGGAACCCTCTATGGCTACACCTTC. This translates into CASSPESPGTLYGYTF.

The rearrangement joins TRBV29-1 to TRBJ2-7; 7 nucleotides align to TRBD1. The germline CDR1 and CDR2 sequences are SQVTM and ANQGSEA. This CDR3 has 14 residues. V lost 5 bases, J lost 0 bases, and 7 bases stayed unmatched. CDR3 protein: CSVRPGQSSYEQYF. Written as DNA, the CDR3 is TGCAGCGTTCGACCGGGACAGTCCTCCTACGAGCAGTACTTC.